Here is one TCR beta chain with its context. After thawing and overnight rest, PBMC were stained with GMM-loaded CD1B tetramer, viability dye and anti-CD3 for sorting. The lipid loaded on the CD1B tetramers was C32 glucose monomycolate from Rhodococcus equi. The data originate from a study of T cells in tuberculosis. TCR-alpha and TCR-beta chains were sequenced unpaired. The data were produced by immunoSEQ multiplex PCR, yet TCRdb's version contains in-frame clones alone and is incomplete. There are 85,000 to 100,000 clones in the sample; under 95% occur only once, and around 1.8% lies in the top ten. Germline V gene sequence: CDR1 MRHNA, CDR2 SNTAGT. This CDR3 comprises 17 residues. The J segment lost 2 bases and the V segment lost 4 bases, leaving 10 bases of the junction unmatched.

What was sequenced was CD1b-GMM tetramer-negative cells sorted from PBMCs. The gene calls are TRBV6-4 and TRBJ2-3; TRBD2 agrees at 9 bases. The sequence was collected from an adult woman with latent tuberculosis. Here the CDR3 reads CASSASKRGVPTDTQYF. The DNA of the CDR3 is TGTGCCAGCAGTGCTAGTAAGCGGGGGGTACCCACAGATACGCAGTATTTT.